These 18 T cell receptor beta chains came from one sample sequenced in a study of blood T cell repertoires in COVID-19. The method was immunoSEQ multiplex PCR; TCRdb's version includes in-frame clones alone and lacks a portion of them. The sample comprises 300,000 to 350,000 clones, 90% of which are singletons, and about 4% rests with the top ten. The specimen was PBMCs or T cells enriched from blood (not recorded which). All receptors derive from a woman between 25 and 40 years old who had been exposed to COVID-19.

The rearrangement uses TRBV29-1 and TRBJ1-1, with D perhaps matching TRBD1 (6 bases). With 1 base removed from V and 0 bases from J, the gap between germline ends came to 12 bases. The germline gives CDR1 SQVTM, CDR2 ANQGSEA. CDR3 size: 15 residues. The CDR3, as DNA: TGCAGCGTTGAAGTTCTGGGGGCTGTGAACACTGAAGCTTTCTTT. Translating it yields CSVEVLGAVNTEAFF.

V is TRBV5-1 and J is TRBJ1-6, with D maybe TRBD1 (5 bases). The ends were cut back, 10 bases at V and 9 bases at J, with 17 bases in the middle. The CDR3 has 13 amino acids. CDR1 is SGHRS and CDR2 is YFSETQ in the germline V gene. CDR3 DNA: TGCGCCTCATCGGGAGGGGATCGTTCACCCCTCCACTTT. Translating gives CASSGGDRSPLHF.

This clone occurred once. V is TRBV12-2 and J is TRBJ1-1. TRBV12-2 is termed a pseudogene. CDR3 length: 15 residues. CDR3 bases: TGTGCAAGTCGCCCCGGGAGCCTCTCTGTCAGTGAAGCTTTCTTT. Translation gives CASRPGSLSVSEAFF.

This clone was detected only once. The V gene is TRBV4-3, the J gene TRBJ2-3; D is unclear. Germline V lookup: CDR1 LGHNA, CDR2 YSLEER. Trimming cost V 0 bases and J 10 bases, with 11 bases left between them. The CDR3 has 13 residues. The CDR3 loop is CASSQDYDTAQYF. CDR3 nucleotide sequence: TGCGCCAGCAGCCAAGATTATGACACCGCGCAGTATTTT.

This clone has a handful of counts. The rearrangement links TRBV24-1 to TRBJ1-2; tentative D call: TRBD1 (6 bases). From germline, CDR1 is KGHDR and CDR2 SFDVKD. Trimming took off 10 bases at V and 8 bases at J, with 13 bases between the two ends. CDR3 size: 11 residues. The DNA of the CDR3 is TGTGCCACTAGGACAGAGGAGGGCTACACCTTC. This translates into CATRTEEGYTF.

DNA for the CDR3: TGTGCCAGCAGCTTTGATTCGTCAGGGGGCTACGAGCAGTACTTC. This codes for CASSFDSSGGYEQYF. The rearrangement joins TRBV7-2 to TRBJ2-7; TRBD1 matches 7 bases. V shed 3 bases and J 3 bases; nucleotides not matched to a gene: 8. The germline CDR1 and CDR2 sequences are SGHTA and FQGNSA. CDR3 length: 15 residues.

V usage is TRBV14 and J usage is TRBJ2-3; 10 bases align to TRBD2. The germline CDR1 and CDR2 sequences are SGHDN and FVKESK. The trim removed 1 base at V and 4 bases at J, leaving 5 bases unmatched. The CDR3 runs to 16 residues. Here the CDR3 DNA reads TGTGCCAGCAGCCAAGGGTCTAGCGGGGGTCCAGATACGCAGTATTTT. It yields the protein CASSQGSSGGPDTQYF.

This clone has only one observation. The chain uses TRBV20-1 and TRBJ2-1; 9 bases align to TRBD1. The CDR3 length is 11 residues. Germline lookup yields CDR1 DFQATT and CDR2 SNEGSKA (reference sequence). The V gene end was trimmed by 6 bases and the J gene end by 7 bases; junction bases not matched to a gene: 1. DNA of the CDR3: TGCAGTGCCGGACAGGGGAATGAGCAGTTCTTC. Translating it yields CSAGQGNEQFF.

The V gene is TRBV5-1, the J gene TRBJ2-7, with TRBD2 as a possible D gene (6 bases). Germline CDR1 and CDR2: SGHRS and YFSETQ. V dropped 0 bases and J dropped 4 bases, with 20 bases sitting between them. The CDR3 is 17 residues long. CDR3 sequence (DNA): TGCGCCAGCAGCTTGGCGTCGGGACTCCAGGCGGTATACGAGCAGTACTTC. Its protein is CASSLASGLQAVYEQYF.

The chain joins TRBV5-5 to TRBJ1-2; TRBD1 is a possible D gene (6 bases). Germline CDR1 SGHKS, CDR2 YYEKEE (reference sequence). V was clipped by 2 bases and J by 7 bases, with 12 bases between them. CDR3 length: 13 amino acids. CDR3: CASSFNREGGYTF. Written as DNA, the CDR3 is TGTGCCAGCAGCTTTAACAGGGAGGGTGGCTACACCTTC. The full variable domain, in which reference TRBV5-5 and TRBJ1-2 provide the parts outside the CDR3, is DAGVTQSPTHLIKTRGQQVTLRCSPISGHKSVSWYQQVLGQGPQFIFQYYEKEERGRGNFPDRFSARQFPNYSSELNVNALLLGDSALYLCASSFNREGGYTFGSGTRLTVV.

This rearrangement joins TRBV5-1 to TRBJ1-1, with 7 bases fitting TRBD1. CDR1 is SGHRS, CDR2 YFSETQ, per germline. Germline trimming cut 4 bases from V and 3 bases from J; bases unmatched to any gene: 3. CDR3 length: 13 residues. The CDR3 loop reads CASSATGDTEAFF. CDR3 nucleotide sequence: TGCGCCAGCAGCGCTACAGGGGACACTGAAGCTTTCTTT. The entire variable domain, with the rest obtained from reference TRBV5-1 and TRBJ1-1, is as follows: KAGVTQTPRYLIKTRGQQVTLSCSPISGHRSVSWYQQTPGQGLQFLFEYFSETQRNKGNFPGRFSGRQFSNSRSEMNVSTLELGDSALYLCASSATGDTEAFFGQGTRLTVV.

This chain joins TRBV5-4 and TRBJ1-1; TRBD1 is a possible D gene (6 bases). The CDR3 sequence is 16 residues long. CDR1 and CDR2 (germline): SGHNT, YYREEE (reference sequence). V was clipped by 4 bases and J by 1 base, with 17 bases between them. Here the CDR3 DNA reads TGTGCCAGCAGCCCCGGCCCAGGGGAGGGGAACACTGAAGCTTTCTTT. Residues: CASSPGPGEGNTEAFF. The full variable domain, in which reference TRBV5-4 and TRBJ1-1 provide the parts outside the CDR3, is ETGVTQSPTHLIKTRGQQVTLRCSSQSGHNTVSWYQQALGQGPQFIFQYYREEENGRGNFPPRFSGLQFPNYSSELNVNALELDDSALYLCASSPGPGEGNTEAFFGQGTRLTVV.

This chain links TRBV7-6 with TRBJ1-1, with 9 bases identical to TRBD1. CDR1 and CDR2 from the germline V gene are SGHVS and FNYEAQ. CDR3 length: 16 residues. The J segment lost 4 bases and the V segment lost 1 base, leaving 7 bases of the junction unmatched. CDR3 amino acids: CASSLGYRGRSTEAFF. The CDR3 DNA reads as TGTGCCAGCAGCTTAGGGTACAGGGGGCGGAGCACTGAAGCTTTCTTT.

This clone was counted a single time. The chain joins TRBV10-3 to TRBJ1-1, with TRBD1 as a possible D gene (6 bases). CDR1 is ENHRY, CDR2 SYGVKD, per germline. The CDR3 contains 15 residues. The V end was cut by 5 bases, the J end by 5 bases, with 18 bases between. CDR3 bases: TGTGCCATCAGTACCGTGCAGGGGTCAGGGACTGAAGCTTTCTTT. As protein: CAISTVQGSGTEAFF.

This clone was counted once. This same CDR3 is encoded by further DNA sequences in the sample. The chain is built from TRBV29-1 and TRBJ1-2; no definite D call. Trimming took 5 bases from V and 2 from J, leaving 6 bases between them. Per germline, CDR1 SQVTM and CDR2 ANQGSEA. This CDR3 is built from 11 residues. Written as DNA, the CDR3 is TGCAGCGTTACGGAGAACTATGGCTACACCTTC. This encodes CSVTENYGYTF.

The chain links TRBV5-1 to TRBJ2-1, with 11 bases matching TRBD2. The CDR3 is 14 residues long. With 4 bases clipped from V and 6 bases from J, the junction kept 3 bases outside the gene matches. The germline V gene has CDR1 SGHRS and CDR2 YFSETQ. CDR3 protein: CASSEGTSGNEQFF. CDR3 sequence (DNA): TGCGCCAGCAGCGAAGGGACTAGCGGCAATGAGCAGTTCTTC. The variable domain in full, completed from reference TRBV5-1 and TRBJ2-1, reads KAGVTQTPRYLIKTRGQQVTLSCSPISGHRSVSWYQQTPGQGLQFLFEYFSETQRNKGNFPGRFSGRQFSNSRSEMNVSTLELGDSALYLCASSEGTSGNEQFFGPGTRLTVL.

The rearrangement joins TRBV6-5 to TRBJ1-2, with 10 bases matching TRBD1. V gave up 2 bases and J gave up 6 bases; unmatched junction bases: 0. Germline values: CDR1 MNHEY, CDR2 SVGAGI. The CDR3 totals 13 residues. The CDR3 is CASSYGQGDGYTF. The CDR3 DNA is TGTGCCAGCAGTTACGGACAGGGGGATGGCTACACCTTC.

CDR3 amino acids: CASSPIWHENTEAFF. The CDR3, as DNA: TGTGCCAGCAGCCCCATATGGCACGAGAACACTGAAGCTTTCTTT. The V call is TRBV7-9, the J call TRBJ1-1; D call uncertain. CDR1 SEHNR and CDR2 FQNEAQ come from the germline V gene (reference sequence). This CDR3 has 15 amino acids. The germline V and J ends were trimmed by 5 bases and 1 base, with 14 bases remaining between them.